The 25 T cell receptor beta chains given below trace back to one sample, sequenced in a study of beta chain features in type 1 diabetes. Sequencing targeted expressed TCRB transcripts, as all isolated RNA had been reverse transcribed. Only in-frame clones appear in the TCRdb table, and some are missing; sequencing was by immunoSEQ multiplex PCR. The table has around 150,000 clones, around 8.5% seen once; the top ten hold less than 0.85%. Sequenced input: central memory CD4+ T cells from blood. The receptors were sampled from a man younger than 35 in good health.

This clone was seen a few times. This chain connects TRBV28 to TRBJ1-4; 9 bases are a match to TRBD1. The CDR3 is 12 residues long. Germline loops: CDR1 MDHEN, CDR2 SYDVKM. Trimming cost V 9 bases and J 6 bases; bases outside gene matches: 2. As DNA, the CDR3 is TGTGCCAGGGGACAGGGCGATGAAAAACTGTTTTTT. Encoded protein: CARGQGDEKLFF.

This sequence joins TRBV7-2 and TRBJ2-3; 9 bases agree with TRBD2. Germline-derived CDR1 and CDR2 are SGHTA and FQGNSA. This CDR3 has 19 residues. J was trimmed by 0 bases and V by 1 base; bases with no gene match: 11. The CDR3 loop reads CASSLGGTGTSPSTDTQYF. In DNA form, the CDR3 reads TGTGCCAGCAGCTTAGGGGGGACCGGGACTAGCCCTAGCACAGATACGCAGTATTTT.

This chain joins TRBV5-8 and TRBJ1-1, with D perhaps TRBD1 (6 bases). Germline CDR1 reads SGHTS; CDR2 reads YDEGEE. The V end lost 4 bases, the J end lost 10 bases, and 14 bases lay between the germline ends. CDR3 length: 12 residues. CDR3 DNA sequence: TGTGCCAGCAGCCTGGAGGACAGATCAGCTTTCTTT. As protein: CASSLEDRSAFF.

J is TRBJ2-1 and V is TRBV18; 9 nucleotides agree with TRBD2. V dropped 2 bases and J dropped 6; count of bases not matched to a gene: 5. This CDR3 has 15 residues. Germline V lookup: CDR1 KGHSH, CDR2 LQKENI. The CDR3 DNA reads as TGTGCCAGCTCACCAGTAGCGGGAGCCATCAATGAGCAGTTCTTC. This translates into CASSPVAGAINEQFF.

This rearrangement joins TRBV11-2 to TRBJ2-7; D may be TRBD1 (5 bases). V gave up 4 bases and J gave up 4 bases, with 17 bases separating them. This CDR3 comprises 15 residues. Germline values: CDR1 SGHAT, CDR2 FQNNGV. The CDR3 nucleotides read TGTGCCAGCAGCTCCCCGCGTGGGGCGCGGTACGAGCAGTACTTC. This encodes CASSSPRGARYEQYF.

The genes are TRBV19 and TRBJ1-2; TRBD1 agrees at 9 bases. Losses at the gene ends were 6 bases for V and 7 bases for J; bases not matched to a gene: 3. The germline gives CDR1 LNHDA, CDR2 SQIVND (reference sequence). CDR3 length: 12 residues. As DNA, the CDR3 is TGTGCCAGTAGGGACAGGGGAAGTGGCTACACCTTC. Translated, it gives CASRDRGSGYTF.

This chain links TRBV2 with TRBJ2-6, with D uncertain. This CDR3 is built from 14 residues. CDR1 SNHLY and CDR2 FYNNEI come from the germline V gene. V lost 7 bases to trimming and J lost 0 bases, with 7 bases between them. The CDR3 loop reads CASIPDSGANVLTF. DNA of the CDR3: TGTGCCAGCATCCCAGACTCTGGGGCCAACGTCCTGACTTTC. The variable domain in full, with the rest retrieved from reference TRBV2 and TRBJ2-6, is EPEVTQTPSHQVTQMGQEVILRCVPISNHLYFYWYRQILGQKVEFLVSFYNNEISEKSEIFDDQFSVERPDGSNFTLKIRSTKLEDSAMYFCASIPDSGANVLTFGAGSRLTVL.

This clone was detected only a few times. The CDR3 region has the DNA TGTGCCAGCAGCGACGGGACAGCTACTCAAGAGACCCAGTACTTC. As protein: CASSDGTATQETQYF. The chain combines TRBV9 with TRBJ2-5; 7 bases are shared with TRBD1. This CDR3 is 15 amino acids long. Trimming took 3 bases from V and 2 from J; bases not matched to a gene: 7. Germline V gene data show CDR1 as SGDLS and CDR2 as YYNGEE.

The CDR3, as DNA: TGTGCCAGCAGCTTGGTGGCCAATGAGCAGTTCTTC. Protein sequence: CASSLVANEQFF. V and J are TRBV5-4 and TRBJ2-1; D call uncertain. V lost 0 bases and J 6 bases, leaving 4 bases between the germline ends. Germline CDR1 is SGHNT and CDR2 is YYREEE (reference sequence). The CDR3 spans 12 residues.

This clone has a count of ten or more. The chain uses TRBV19 and TRBJ2-5, with D maybe TRBD2 (6 bases). The V end lost 9 bases, the J end lost 3 bases, and 14 bases lay between the germline ends. Germline values: CDR1 LNHDA, CDR2 SQIVND (reference sequence). The CDR3 is 13 amino acids. Written as DNA, the CDR3 is TGTGCCAGCCGCCCTAGCGCGAAAGAGACCCAGTACTTC. Its translation is CASRPSAKETQYF.

There are many counts of this clone. V usage is TRBV5-8 and J usage is TRBJ1-1, with no clear D. The length of the CDR3 is 13 residues. Germline V gene sequence: CDR1 SGHTS, CDR2 YDEGEE. Trimming cost V 0 bases and J 6 bases, with 9 bases left between them. The CDR3 region has the DNA TGTGCCAGCAGCTTGGACAGTACCGCTGAAGCTTTCTTT. It encodes CASSLDSTAEAFF.

This clone was seen many times. The chain couples TRBV27 to TRBJ1-5, with D tentatively TRBD1 (5 bases). The V end lost 8 bases, the J end lost 5 bases, and 13 bases lay between the germline ends. Germline CDR1 is MNHEY and CDR2 is SMNVEV (reference sequence). The length of the CDR3 is 13 residues. The CDR3 coding sequence is TGTGCCAGCGGCCAGGGATGGGATCAGCCCCAGCATTTT. Amino acid sequence: CASGQGWDQPQHF.

This clone appeared a few times. The genes are TRBV6-6 and TRBJ1-3; 8 bases are a match to TRBD1. With V trimmed by 2 bases and J by 3 bases, 6 bases remained unmatched. Germline V gene data show CDR1 as MNHNY and CDR2 as SVGAGI (reference sequence). CDR3 length: 16 residues. CDR3 sequence: CASSYGAGGIGNTIYF. The CDR3, as DNA: TGTGCCAGCAGTTACGGGGCAGGGGGCATTGGAAACACCATATATTTT.

This clone was recorded many times. The rearrangement uses TRBV7-2 and TRBJ1-5; D is perhaps TRBD1 (6 bases). Between the trimmed V and J ends, which lost 3 bases and 4 bases, there was a span of 10 bases. The V gene's germline CDR1 is SGHTA and CDR2 FQGNSA. This CDR3 region has 14 residues. The CDR3 protein is CASSFGQWNQPQHF. CDR3 DNA sequence: TGTGCCAGCAGCTTCGGACAGTGGAATCAGCCCCAGCATTTT.

J is TRBJ2-1 and V is TRBV7-2; 16 nucleotides match TRBD2. The V gene's germline CDR1 is SGHTA and CDR2 FQGNSA. J gave up 8 bases and V 5 bases, and 6 bases lay outside the gene matches. The CDR3 runs to 16 residues. CDR3: CASSKGTSGGAYEQFF. DNA for the CDR3: TGTGCCAGCAGCAAAGGGACTAGCGGGGGGGCATATGAGCAGTTCTTC.

In this sample, this clone turned up many times. J is TRBJ1-3 and V is TRBV30; no reliable D call. The V end lost 4 bases, the J end lost 4 bases, and 11 bases lay between the germline ends. This CDR3 spans 13 amino acids. Germline loops: CDR1 GTSNPN, CDR2 SVGIG (reference sequence). The CDR3 protein is CAWTTQQGNTIYF. The DNA of the CDR3 is TGTGCCTGGACGACACAGCAAGGAAACACCATATATTTT.

This clone has more than one count but fewer than ten. V is TRBV28 and J is TRBJ2-6; D not resolved. CDR3 length equals 14 residues. Trimming pared 2 bases from V and 2 bases from J, leaving 4 bases between. Germline CDR1 reads MDHEN; CDR2 reads SYDVKM. Here the CDR3 DNA reads TGTGCCAGCAGTTTACGCGCTGGGGCCAACGTCCTGACTTTC. It specifies CASSLRAGANVLTF.

This chain connects TRBV4-2 to TRBJ2-7, with D unclear. Germline-derived CDR1 and CDR2 are LGHNA and YNFKEQ. The V gene lost 5 bases and the J gene lost 7 bases, with 18 bases spanning the gap. CDR3 size: 14 residues. In DNA, the CDR3 is TGTGCCAGCAGCTTGGAGAAAACCGTCGGGGAGCAGTACTTC. This gives the protein CASSLEKTVGEQYF.

This clone was counted ten times or more. The V call is TRBV7-2, the J call TRBJ2-5, with 10 positions matching TRBD1. The CDR3 covers 14 residues. Per germline, CDR1 SGHTA and CDR2 FQGNSA. V dropped 5 bases and J dropped 2; count of bases not matched to a gene: 2. Written as DNA, the CDR3 is TGTGCCAGCAGCAGGACAGGGGGTCAAGAGACCCAGTACTTC. Its translation is CASSRTGGQETQYF.

The table lists this clone with a few counts. V and J are TRBV19 and TRBJ2-4; 7 bases align to TRBD1. This CDR3 has 15 amino acids. V lost 5 bases and J lost 8; bases outside the gene matches: 12. Germline V gene data show CDR1 as LNHDA and CDR2 as SQIVND (reference sequence). The CDR3 region is CASSPADRKGDIQYF. The CDR3 region has the DNA TGTGCCAGTAGTCCCGCGGACAGGAAGGGGGACATTCAGTACTTC.

This sequence joins TRBV19 and TRBJ2-1; 7 bases fit TRBD2. The CDR3 sequence is 15 residues long. V lost 4 bases to trimming and J lost 8 bases; unmatched junction nucleotides: 11. Germline assignment: CDR1 LNHDA and CDR2 SQIVND (reference sequence). As DNA, the CDR3 is TGTGCCAGTAGTACCGGGGCAGGGAGGGGAGATGAGCAGTTCTTC. This encodes CASSTGAGRGDEQFF.

The genes are TRBV5-8 and TRBJ1-4; weak D call: TRBD1 (5 bases). This CDR3 spans 15 amino acids. Trimming removed 2 bases from V and 4 bases from J, with 12 bases in between. The V gene's germline CDR1 is SGHTS and CDR2 YDEGEE. CDR3 loop: CASSLRRGYNEKLFF. Here the CDR3 DNA reads TGTGCCAGCAGCTTAAGACGGGGGTATAATGAAAAACTGTTTTTT.

V usage is TRBV7-6 and J usage is TRBJ2-3, with 7 bases identical to TRBD1. Germline assignment: CDR1 SGHVS and CDR2 FNYEAQ. V trimming: 4 bases; J trimming: 7 bases; junction bases outside the gene matches: 2. The CDR3 has 12 residues. The CDR3 nucleotides read TGTGCCAGCAGCTCGACAGGGTATACGCAGTATTTT. Its protein product is CASSSTGYTQYF.

A word on this clone: A much larger clone lies one base from this, so it may be a read error. The chain is built from TRBV6-5 and TRBJ2-7; D uncertain. The germline gives CDR1 MNHEY, CDR2 SVGAGI. The CDR3 extends over 12 amino acids. V lost 6 bases and J 2 bases, leaving 8 bases between the germline ends. CDR3 residues: CASSPRTYEQYF. The CDR3 region has the DNA TGTGCCAGCAGCCCGCGCACCTACGAGCAGTACTTC.

This clone was counted only a few times. J is TRBJ1-4 and V is TRBV30; D possibly corresponds to TRBD1 (5 bases). Trimming took 4 bases from V and 2 from J, leaving 11 bases between them. This CDR3 is 14 amino acids long. CDR1 is GTSNPN, CDR2 SVGIG, per germline (reference sequence). The CDR3 sequence is CAWNGGKTNEKLFF. Written as DNA, the CDR3 is TGTGCCTGGAATGGGGGGAAGACTAATGAAAAACTGTTTTTT.